The clone carrying this T cell receptor (beta chain) was seen more than once but under ten times. The data were produced by immunoSEQ multiplex PCR, yet TCRdb's version contains in-frame clones alone and is incomplete. The table lists fewer than 400,000 clones, roughly 67% of them singletons, with about 6.7% in the top ten. Germline V gene lookup returns CDR1 WSHSY and CDR2 SAAADI. V lost 3 bases and J 8 bases, leaving 7 bases between the germline ends. The CDR3 extends over 11 amino acids. The data stem from a study of cytotoxic CD8 clonotypes in ibrutinib-treated CLL. Material: PBMCs, obtained after 36 months of ibrutinib treatment. V and J are TRBV10-2 and TRBJ2-5, with D possibly being TRBD1 (5 bases). The TCR comes from a human donor with chronic lymphocytic leukemia. The CDR3 DNA reads as TGCGCCAGCAGTGATCAGGGTACCCAGTACTTC. This gives the protein CASSDQGTQYF.